These 12 T cell receptor beta chains were sequenced from one sample in a study of blood T cell repertoires in COVID-19. Assay: immunoSEQ multiplex PCR; the TCRdb copy retains only in-frame clones and omits some. The data contain 76,000 or so clones, 87% of them seen just once; the ten biggest clones take up under 9.5%. The sequenced sample consisted of peripheral blood. These receptor sequences come from a young man with acute or convalescent COVID-19.

J is TRBJ2-7 and V is TRBV3-1 (or the pseudogene TRBV3-2); possible D gene TRBD2, 6 bases. The V and J ends lost 0 bases and 12 bases respectively, with 15 bases between them. The germline V gene has CDR1 LGHDT and CDR2 YNNKEL (reference sequence). The CDR3 runs to 13 residues. The CDR3 here is CASSQDRRRDLYF. The CDR3 DNA follows: TGTGCCAGCAGCCAAGATAGACGAAGGGACTTGTACTTC.

V gene TRBV6-2 or TRBV6-3 combines with J gene TRBJ1-1; maybe TRBD1 (5 bases). The V end was cut by 3 bases, the J end by 8 bases, with 13 bases between. Germline values: CDR1 MNHEY, CDR2 SVGEGT. The CDR3 has 13 residues. The CDR3 reads CASSYGGVAEAFF. The CDR3 coding sequence is TGTGCCAGCAGTTATGGGGGGGTCGCGGAAGCTTTCTTT.

The rearrangement joins TRBV4-3 to TRBJ2-7, with D maybe TRBD2 (5 bases). CDR3 length: 14 amino acids. Germline V gene data show CDR1 as LGHNA and CDR2 as YSLEER. With 3 bases removed from V and 3 bases from J, the gap between germline ends came to 12 bases. DNA of the CDR3: TGCGCCAGCAGCCAGGCCATTGAGGGCTACGAGCAGTACTTC. Translated: CASSQAIEGYEQYF.

The chain employs TRBV6-1 and TRBJ2-5; tentative D call: TRBD2 (5 bases). The CDR3 contains 13 residues. In germline, CDR1 is MNHNS, CDR2 SASEGT. Trimming left V 3 bases short and J 5 bases short, with 10 bases between. The CDR3 loop is CASSDLRRETQYF. The CDR3 DNA reads TGTGCCAGCAGTGATCTCAGGAGGGAGACCCAGTACTTC.

This clone is termed medium-sized. The chain carries TRBV4-1 and TRBJ2-3; 7 bases are a match to TRBD2. CDR3 length: 16 amino acids. V trimming: 4 bases; J trimming: 1 base; junction bases outside the gene matches: 8. CDR1 is MGHRA, CDR2 YSYEKL, per germline. As DNA, the CDR3 is TGCGCCAGCAGCCTCGCTCCGGGAGGAGGCACAGATACGCAGTATTTT. This encodes CASSLAPGGGTDTQYF.

This clone showed up just once. The CDR3 loop is CASTSGKGYTEAFF. The CDR3 nucleotides read TGTGCCAGCACCTCCGGCAAGGGGTACACTGAAGCTTTCTTT. This chain links TRBV3-1 (or the pseudogene TRBV3-2) with TRBJ1-1, with D perhaps TRBD1 (5 bases). Trimming shortened V by 7 bases and J by 3 bases, and 15 bases separated the two germline ends. Germline V gene data show CDR1 as LGHDT and CDR2 as YNNKEL (reference sequence). This CDR3 is built from 14 residues.

This sequence joins TRBV28 and TRBJ1-2, with D perhaps matching TRBD1 (6 bases). This CDR3 comprises 14 residues. Trimming shortened V by 5 bases and J by 2 bases, and 12 bases separated the two germline ends. Per germline, CDR1 MDHEN and CDR2 SYDVKM. Here the CDR3 DNA reads TGTGCCAGCAGTCCACAGACAGGAAACTATGGCTACACCTTC. It encodes CASSPQTGNYGYTF.

This chain links TRBV27 with TRBJ2-3; D ambiguous. CDR1 and CDR2 (germline): MNHEY, SMNVEV (reference sequence). V lost 0 bases to trimming and J lost 0 bases, with 7 bases between them. This CDR3 contains 15 residues. CDR3 region: CASSLSRVSTDTQYF. DNA of the CDR3: TGTGCCAGCAGTTTATCCCGGGTTAGCACAGATACGCAGTATTTT.

In its sample, this clone was seen many times. This chain links TRBV4-2 with TRBJ2-2, with 10 bases matching TRBD2. The CDR3 spans 15 residues. Germline values: CDR1 LGHNA, CDR2 YNFKEQ. J was trimmed by 6 bases and V by 0 bases; bases with no gene match: 1. This chain's CDR3 is CASSQEAGGPGELFF. The CDR3, as DNA: TGTGCCAGCAGCCAAGAAGCGGGAGGGCCCGGGGAGCTGTTTTTT.

This chain connects TRBV20-1 to TRBJ1-2; 7 bases are a match to TRBD1. Germline V CDR1 and CDR2: DFQATT, SNEGSKA (reference sequence). The CDR3 length is 11 residues. Trimming cost V 5 bases and J 6 bases; bases outside gene matches: 3. The DNA of the CDR3 is TGCAGTGCTTTTGACAGGGATGGCTACACCTTC. It is translated as CSAFDRDGYTF.

This chain uses TRBV6-5 with TRBJ2-1; a possible D gene is TRBD2 (5 bases). This CDR3 has 15 residues. The germline V and J ends were trimmed by 4 bases and 6 bases, with 16 bases remaining between them. Germline-derived CDR1 and CDR2 are MNHEY and SVGAGI. The CDR3 sequence is CASSSPTRTGNEQFF. The CDR3 nucleotides are TGTGCCAGCAGTTCTCCCACTAGGACGGGCAATGAGCAGTTCTTC.

This clone was counted only a few times. The genes are TRBV14 and TRBJ1-5, with D hard to call. Trimming pared 0 bases from V and 6 bases from J, leaving 18 bases between. Germline V gene sequence: CDR1 SGHDN, CDR2 FVKESK. This CDR3 has 17 amino acids. The CDR3 bases are TGTGCCAGCAGCCAAGATGAAGACTTCTCCTGTACTCAGCCCCAGCATTTT. Protein product: CASSQDEDFSCTQPQHF.